The rows below give T cell receptor beta chains drawn from one sample of a study of cytomegalovirus exposure and HLA in healthy donors. Sequenced by immunoSEQ multiplex PCR; TCRdb stores in-frame clones only, minus some. The table lists 150,000 to 200,000 clones, over 85% of them singletons, with roughly 4.2% in the top ten. Material: PBMCs. The receptor set was obtained from a young man in good health and CMV-seropositive. Each CDR3 is given with its conserved first and last residue. Each record gives: J gene, clone size, V gene, D gene, CDR3 protein, CDR3 DNA. A D gene is named only where the DNA matches it firmly. Size is omitted from some rows. Given values are once, few, many or a class for expanded clones.

J gene: TRBJ2-2
clone size: NA
V gene: TRBV11-3
D gene: NA
CDR3 protein: CASSQGGWGLGGELFF
CDR3 DNA: TGTGCCAGCAGCCAAGGGGGATGGGGGCTTGGCGGGGAGCTGTTTTTT

J gene: TRBJ2-5
clone size: NA
V gene: TRBV29-1
D gene: TRBD1
CDR3 protein: CSAIRGQETQYF
CDR3 DNA: TGCAGCGCGATCAGGGGGCAAGAGACCCAGTACTTC

J gene: TRBJ1-5
clone size: NA
V gene: TRBV27
D gene: TRBD1
CDR3 protein: CASSRKDRDSQPQHF
CDR3 DNA: TGTGCCAGCAGTAGAAAGGACAGGGACAGTCAGCCCCAGCATTTT

J gene: TRBJ2-3
clone size: NA
V gene: TRBV7-9
D gene: NA
CDR3 protein: CASSSVSDTQYF
CDR3 DNA: TGTGCCAGCAGCTCAGTCTCAGATACGCAGTATTTT

J gene: TRBJ1-2
clone size: NA
V gene: TRBV5-1
D gene: NA
CDR3 protein: CASSLVGGGGRNGYTF
CDR3 DNA: TGCGCCAGCAGCTTGGTGGGCGGGGGAGGAAGAAATGGCTACACCTTC

J gene: TRBJ2-5
clone size: NA
V gene: TRBV6-1
D gene: NA
CDR3 protein: CASSHRETQYF
CDR3 DNA: TGTGCCAGCAGCCACAGGGAGACCCAGTACTTC

J gene: TRBJ1-2
clone size: NA
V gene: TRBV6-1
D gene: NA
CDR3 protein: CASSELGGGSYGYTF
CDR3 DNA: TGTGCCAGCAGTGAACTTGGAGGCGGATCCTATGGCTACACCTTC

J gene: TRBJ2-7
clone size: once
V gene: TRBV27
D gene: TRBD2
CDR3 protein: CATKTGTSEKLSYEQYF
CDR3 DNA: TGTGCCACCAAGACCGGGACTAGCGAAAAACTCTCCTACGAGCAGTACTTC

J gene: TRBJ1-1
clone size: NA
V gene: TRBV7-9
D gene: NA
CDR3 protein: CASSLGMNTEAFF
CDR3 DNA: TGTGCCAGCAGCTTAGGTATGAACACTGAAGCTTTCTTT

J gene: TRBJ2-3
clone size: once
V gene: TRBV11-2
D gene: NA
CDR3 protein: CASSLGSDGRWGTDTQYF
CDR3 DNA: TGTGCCAGCAGCTTAGGGTCGGACGGGAGATGGGGCACAGATACGCAGTATTTT

J gene: TRBJ2-6
clone size: NA
V gene: TRBV28
D gene: TRBD1
CDR3 protein: CASSLDRLSGANVLTF
CDR3 DNA: TGTGCCAGCAGTTTGGACAGGCTATCCGGGGCCAACGTCCTGACTTTC

J gene: TRBJ1-5
clone size: NA
V gene: TRBV19
D gene: NA
CDR3 protein: CASSSSGSLQDF
CDR3 DNA: TGTGCCAGTAGTTCCTCAGGGTCCCTACAGGATTTT

J gene: TRBJ2-1
clone size: NA
V gene: TRBV6-6
D gene: TRBD1
CDR3 protein: CASSYDRGTYNEQFF
CDR3 DNA: TGTGCCAGCAGTTACGACAGGGGGACCTACAATGAGCAGTTCTTC

J gene: TRBJ2-3
clone size: NA
V gene: TRBV27
D gene: TRBD2
CDR3 protein: CASSFDLAGFTDTQYF
CDR3 DNA: TGTGCCAGCAGTTTTGATCTAGCGGGATTCACAGATACGCAGTATTTT

J gene: TRBJ2-2
clone size: NA
V gene: TRBV21-1
D gene: NA
CDR3 protein: CASSLDGLTNNTGELFF
CDR3 DNA: TGTGCCAGCAGCCTTGATGGACTAACGAACAACACCGGGGAGCTGTTTTTT

J gene: TRBJ2-3
clone size: NA
V gene: TRBV7-9
D gene: NA
CDR3 protein: CASTGQFDTDTQYF
CDR3 DNA: TGTGCCAGCACCGGACAGTTTGACACAGATACGCAGTATTTT

J gene: TRBJ2-1
clone size: NA
V gene: TRBV29-1
D gene: NA
CDR3 protein: CSPAGAAGEQFF
CDR3 DNA: TGCAGCCCCGCTGGGGCGGCTGGTGAGCAGTTCTTC

J gene: TRBJ2-3
clone size: NA
V gene: TRBV10-1
D gene: NA
CDR3 protein: CASSRVRTDTQYF
CDR3 DNA: TGCGCCAGCAGCCGGGTTCGCACAGATACGCAGTATTTT

J gene: TRBJ2-3
clone size: once
V gene: TRBV27
D gene: TRBD2
CDR3 protein: CASSPRTSGRGSPFTDTQYF
CDR3 DNA: TGTGCCAGCAGTCCTAGGACTAGCGGGAGAGGGAGCCCCTTCACAGATACGCAGTATTTT

J gene: TRBJ2-3
clone size: NA
V gene: TRBV30
D gene: TRBD2
CDR3 protein: CAWSLTTSRSSTDTQYF
CDR3 DNA: TGTGCCTGGAGTCTCACGACTAGCAGATCTAGCACAGATACGCAGTATTTT

J gene: TRBJ2-6
clone size: once
V gene: TRBV15
D gene: NA
CDR3 protein: CATSGGTVLGANVLTF
CDR3 DNA: TGTGCCACCAGTGGGGGCACCGTTCTTGGGGCCAACGTCCTGACTTTC

J gene: TRBJ2-3
clone size: NA
V gene: TRBV5-1
D gene: NA
CDR3 protein: CATTTGSTDTQYF
CDR3 DNA: TGCGCCACTACGACAGGTTCAACAGATACGCAGTATTTT

J gene: TRBJ2-5
clone size: NA
V gene: TRBV6-1
D gene: TRBD2
CDR3 protein: CASSENLAGGETQYF
CDR3 DNA: TGTGCCAGCAGTGAAAATCTTGCGGGAGGAGAGACCCAGTACTTC

J gene: TRBJ2-5
clone size: NA
V gene: TRBV5-4
D gene: NA
CDR3 protein: CASSRGTYEETQYF
CDR3 DNA: TGTGCCAGCAGCCGCGGGACCTACGAAGAGACCCAGTACTTC

J gene: TRBJ2-1
clone size: NA
V gene: TRBV6-6
D gene: NA
CDR3 protein: CASNQIRGEQFF
CDR3 DNA: TGTGCCAGCAACCAAATCCGGGGGGAGCAGTTCTTC

J gene: TRBJ2-1
clone size: NA
V gene: TRBV19
D gene: NA
CDR3 protein: CASSGRDTYNEQFF
CDR3 DNA: TGTGCCAGTAGTGGTCGGGACACCTACAATGAGCAGTTCTTC

J gene: TRBJ2-4
clone size: NA
V gene: TRBV14
D gene: NA
CDR3 protein: CASSQGHRNIQYF
CDR3 DNA: TGTGCCAGCAGCCAAGGGCACAGAAACATTCAGTACTTC

J gene: TRBJ2-7
clone size: NA
V gene: TRBV27
D gene: TRBD2
CDR3 protein: CASKTSGSYEQYF
CDR3 DNA: TGTGCCAGCAAGACTAGCGGGAGTTACGAGCAGTACTTC

J gene: TRBJ1-1
clone size: few
V gene: TRBV28
D gene: NA
CDR3 protein: CASSFTRAANTEAFF
CDR3 DNA: TGTGCCAGCAGTTTTACGAGGGCGGCGAACACTGAAGCTTTCTTT

J gene: TRBJ2-7
clone size: NA
V gene: TRBV5-4
D gene: NA
CDR3 protein: CASSSPPLYEQYF
CDR3 DNA: TGTGCCAGCAGCTCCCCCCCCCTGTACGAGCAGTACTTC

J gene: TRBJ1-2
clone size: NA
V gene: TRBV11-2
D gene: NA
CDR3 protein: CASSPRTGQRRAYGYTF
CDR3 DNA: TGTGCCAGCAGCCCTAGGACTGGACAGCGAAGGGCCTATGGCTACACCTTC

J gene: TRBJ2-6
clone size: NA
V gene: TRBV7-3
D gene: NA
CDR3 protein: CANKASSGANVLTF
CDR3 DNA: TGTGCCAACAAGGCTAGCTCTGGGGCCAACGTCCTGACTTTC

J gene: TRBJ2-5
clone size: few
V gene: TRBV7-2
D gene: NA
CDR3 protein: CASSYGLQETQYF
CDR3 DNA: TGTGCCAGCAGCTACGGACTACAAGAGACCCAGTACTTC

J gene: TRBJ2-1
clone size: NA
V gene: TRBV4-1
D gene: NA
CDR3 protein: CASSHSELEREQFF
CDR3 DNA: TGCGCCAGCAGCCATTCCGAACTTGAACGTGAGCAGTTCTTC

J gene: TRBJ2-7
clone size: NA
V gene: TRBV10-3
D gene: TRBD1
CDR3 protein: CAISGGTGGPYEQYF
CDR3 DNA: TGTGCCATCAGCGGAGGGACAGGGGGCCCCTACGAGCAGTACTTC

J gene: TRBJ2-7
clone size: NA
V gene: TRBV7-8
D gene: NA
CDR3 protein: CASSLSSTIYEQYF
CDR3 DNA: TGTGCCAGCAGCTTATCGTCGACTATATACGAGCAGTACTTC

J gene: TRBJ2-7
clone size: NA
V gene: TRBV2
D gene: NA
CDR3 protein: CASKARFLHEQYF
CDR3 DNA: TGTGCCAGCAAGGCTAGATTCTTGCACGAGCAGTACTTC

J gene: TRBJ2-1
clone size: NA
V gene: TRBV19
D gene: TRBD1
CDR3 protein: CASKVGGQGRDNEQFF
CDR3 DNA: TGTGCCAGTAAGGTGGGAGGACAGGGGAGAGATAATGAGCAGTTCTTC

J gene: TRBJ1-2
clone size: few
V gene: TRBV5-4
D gene: NA
CDR3 protein: CASSLVRDNYDGYTF
CDR3 DNA: TGTGCCAGCAGCTTGGTGAGGGACAACTACGATGGCTACACCTTC